Sequencing of this T cell receptor beta chain was carried out in a study of tumor-infiltrating lymphocytes in primary liver carcinoma. Whole-study findings and limits: Tumor-adjacent and tumor-blood pairs displayed less overlap than did pairs of tumor regions.

Production of TCR beta cDNA used around 0.45 ug total RNA together with a constant-region primer. Slightly modified ARM-PCR served as the procedure for the TCR beta libraries. These libraries came from three rounds of nested multiplex PCR. TRBV1-TRBV30 forward primers paired with a C-beta reverse primer were used in the first two PCR rounds, which ran roughly 9 cycles each. TCRdb reprocessed the multiplex PCR reads via MiXCR and lists one record per CDR3 protein. The sample shows 320,000 or so distinct CDR3 sequences, 65% of them seen only once. A single count supports this clonotype. Its antigen remains unidentified. V shed 0 bases and J shed 5 bases, with 6 bases lying between them. This CDR3 contains 13 residues. CDR1 MNHNS and CDR2 SASEGT come from the germline V gene. RNA isolated from unsorted whole blood supplied the blood RNA, with germline DNA also extracted.

V gene TRBV6-1 combines with J gene TRBJ2-3; D gene unclear. Sequenced sample: peripheral blood. This TCR derives from a man aged 40-50 years with primary liver carcinoma and hepatitis B virus infection. The CDR3 reads CASSEAPGDTQYF. For the CDR3, the DNA is TGTGCCAGCAGTGAAGCCCCGGGAGATACGCAGTATTTT.